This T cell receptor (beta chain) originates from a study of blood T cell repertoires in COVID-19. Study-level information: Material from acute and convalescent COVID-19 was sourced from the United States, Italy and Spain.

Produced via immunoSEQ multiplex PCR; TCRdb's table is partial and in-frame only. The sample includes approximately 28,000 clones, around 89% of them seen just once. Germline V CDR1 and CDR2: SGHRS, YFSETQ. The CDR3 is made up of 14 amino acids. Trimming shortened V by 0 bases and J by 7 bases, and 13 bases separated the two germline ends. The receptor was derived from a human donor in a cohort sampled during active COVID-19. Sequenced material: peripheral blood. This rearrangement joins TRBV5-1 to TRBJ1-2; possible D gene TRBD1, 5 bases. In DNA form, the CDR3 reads TGCGCCAGCAGCTTGGGGGGCCAACCCCGTGGCTACACCTTC. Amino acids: CASSLGGQPRGYTF.